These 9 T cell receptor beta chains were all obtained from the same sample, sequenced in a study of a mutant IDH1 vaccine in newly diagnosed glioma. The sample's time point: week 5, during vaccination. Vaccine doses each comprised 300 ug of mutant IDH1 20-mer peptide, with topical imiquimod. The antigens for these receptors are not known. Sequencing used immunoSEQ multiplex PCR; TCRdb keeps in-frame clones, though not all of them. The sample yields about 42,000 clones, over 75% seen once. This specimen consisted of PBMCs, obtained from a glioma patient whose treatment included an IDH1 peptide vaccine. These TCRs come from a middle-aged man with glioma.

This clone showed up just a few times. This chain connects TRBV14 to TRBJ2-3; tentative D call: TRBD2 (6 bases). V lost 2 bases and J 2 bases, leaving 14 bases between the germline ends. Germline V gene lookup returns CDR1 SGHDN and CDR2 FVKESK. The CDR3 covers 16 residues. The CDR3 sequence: CASSQYSGLNTDTQYF. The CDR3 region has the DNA TGTGCCAGCAGCCAATATTCAGGACTAAACACAGATACGCAGTATTTT. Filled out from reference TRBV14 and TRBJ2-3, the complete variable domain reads EAGVTQFPSHSVIEKGQTVTLRCDPISGHDNLYWYRRVMGKEIKFLLHFVKESKQDESGMPNNRFLAERTGGTYSTLKVQPAELEDSGVYFCASSQYSGLNTDTQYFGPGTRLTVL.

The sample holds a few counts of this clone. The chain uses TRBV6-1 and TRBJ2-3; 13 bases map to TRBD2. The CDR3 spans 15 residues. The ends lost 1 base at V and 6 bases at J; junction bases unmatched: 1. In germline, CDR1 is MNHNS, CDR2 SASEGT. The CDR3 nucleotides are TGTGCCAGCAGTGAAGGGACTAGCGGGAGTGATACGCAGTATTTT. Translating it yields CASSEGTSGSDTQYF.

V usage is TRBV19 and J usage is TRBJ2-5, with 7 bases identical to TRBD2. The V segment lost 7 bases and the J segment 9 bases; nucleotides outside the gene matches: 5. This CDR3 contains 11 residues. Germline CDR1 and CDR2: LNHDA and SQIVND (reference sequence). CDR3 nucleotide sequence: TGTGCCAGTACTGAACGGGGGGCCCAGTACTTC. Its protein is CASTERGAQYF. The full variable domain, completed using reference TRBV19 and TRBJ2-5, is DGGITQSPKYLFRKEGQNVTLSCEQNLNHDAMYWYRQDPGQGLRLIYYSQIVNDFQKGDIAEGYSVSREKKESFPLTVTSAQKNPTAFYLCASTERGAQYFGPGTRLLVL.

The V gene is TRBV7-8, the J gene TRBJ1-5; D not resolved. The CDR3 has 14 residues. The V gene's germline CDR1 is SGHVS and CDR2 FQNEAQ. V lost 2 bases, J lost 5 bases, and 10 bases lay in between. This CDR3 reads CASSLTNRDQPQHF. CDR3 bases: TGTGCCAGCAGCTTAACTAACCGGGATCAGCCCCAGCATTTT.

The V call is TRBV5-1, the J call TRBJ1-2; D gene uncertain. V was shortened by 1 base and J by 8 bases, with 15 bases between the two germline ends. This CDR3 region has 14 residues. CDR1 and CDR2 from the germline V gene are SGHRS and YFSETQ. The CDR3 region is CASSLISGAHGYTF. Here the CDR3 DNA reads TGCGCCAGCAGCTTGATCTCGGGAGCGCACGGCTACACCTTC.

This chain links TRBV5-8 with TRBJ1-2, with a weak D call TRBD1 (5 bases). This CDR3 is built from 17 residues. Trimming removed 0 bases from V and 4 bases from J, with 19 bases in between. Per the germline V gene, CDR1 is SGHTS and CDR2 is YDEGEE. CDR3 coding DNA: TGTGCCAGCAGCTTGGGCCCCAGAGGTCAGACAGCCTATGGCTACACCTTC. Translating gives CASSLGPRGQTAYGYTF.

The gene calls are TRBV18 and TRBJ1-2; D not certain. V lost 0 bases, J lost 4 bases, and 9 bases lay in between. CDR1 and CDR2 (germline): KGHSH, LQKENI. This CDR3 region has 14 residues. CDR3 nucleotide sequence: TGTGCCAGCTCACCACCGGCAGATATCTATGGCTACACCTTC. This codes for CASSPPADIYGYTF.

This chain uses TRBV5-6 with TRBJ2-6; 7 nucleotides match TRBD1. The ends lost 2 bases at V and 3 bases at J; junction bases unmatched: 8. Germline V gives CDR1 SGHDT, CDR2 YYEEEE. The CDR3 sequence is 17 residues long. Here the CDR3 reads CASSLIEGGFGANVLTF. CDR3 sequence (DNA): TGTGCCAGCAGCTTAATAGAAGGGGGCTTTGGGGCCAACGTCCTGACTTTC.

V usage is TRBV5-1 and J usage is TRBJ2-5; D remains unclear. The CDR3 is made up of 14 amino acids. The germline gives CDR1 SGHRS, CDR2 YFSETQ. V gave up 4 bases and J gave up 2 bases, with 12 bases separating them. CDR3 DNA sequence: TGCGCCAGCAGCGGAACTGGGTTGCAAGAGACCCAGTACTTC. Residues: CASSGTGLQETQYF.